The rows below give T cell receptor beta chains drawn from one sample of a study of T cells in localized non-small cell lung cancer. Measured with immunoSEQ multiplex PCR; TCRdb has only the in-frame clones, and not every one. The sample shows 20,000 to 30,000 clones, under 95% of them seen only once. Sequenced material: peripheral blood, taken before any cancer treatment. The receptors derive from a female donor older than 55 with stage II squamous cell lung carcinoma. CDR3s include the opening cysteine and the closing phenylalanine or tryptophan.

j_call v_call cdr3_aa
TRBJ2-2 TRBV7-2 CASSLMVGNTGELFF
TRBJ1-4 TRBV19 CASSTEGTYNEKLFF
TRBJ1-5 TRBV28 CASNALDEGNQPQHF
TRBJ2-3 TRBV5-1 CASRLAGGEDTQYF
TRBJ2-1 TRBV5-1 CASSLGGASYNEQFF
TRBJ1-2 TRBV30 CAWTGTSAGYYGYTF
TRBJ1-2 TRBV29-1 CSVRETGGYYGYTF
TRBJ1-2 TRBV6-6 CASSAGQGVGGYTF
TRBJ2-1 TRBV7-9 CASSFSGRIYNEQFF
TRBJ1-6 TRBV19 CASSPGQGGGSPLHF
TRBJ2-5 TRBV7-3 CASSPTGGMLETQYF
TRBJ2-1 TRBV5-5 CASSLAGLDYNEQFF
TRBJ2-2 TRBV7-2 CASISGTGGIGELFF
TRBJ2-7 TRBV9 CASSVSVRGGYEQYF
TRBJ1-2 TRBV18 CASSPGTALRYGYTF
TRBJ2-5 TRBV5-1 CASSLRDTSETQYF
TRBJ1-1 TRBV4-3 CASSKGRETEAFF
TRBJ2-7 TRBV4-3 CASSQEPSGKSYEQYF
TRBJ1-2 TRBV15 CATSRDGTQDAYGYTF